Below are 12 T cell receptor beta chains sequenced from a single sample in a study of blood T cell repertoires in COVID-19. The data were produced by immunoSEQ multiplex PCR, yet TCRdb's version contains in-frame clones alone and is incomplete. This sample has fewer than 400,000 clones, with over 90% found just once. Source material: PBMCs or T cells enriched from blood (not recorded which). The origin of the receptors is a woman between 25 and 40 years old who had been exposed to COVID-19.

This chain links TRBV2 with TRBJ1-5; TRBD1 agrees at 8 bases. The CDR3 runs 14 residues. The V segment lost 3 bases and the J segment 6 bases; nucleotides outside the gene matches: 4. From germline, CDR1 is SNHLY and CDR2 FYNNEI. CDR3 nucleotides: TGTGCCAGCAGTGAGTGGACAGGGAGTCAGCCCCAGCATTTT. It yields the protein CASSEWTGSQPQHF. The variable domain in full, with the rest retrieved from reference TRBV2 and TRBJ1-5, is EPEVTQTPSHQVTQMGQEVILRCVPISNHLYFYWYRQILGQKVEFLVSFYNNEISEKSEIFDDQFSVERPDGSNFTLKIRSTKLEDSAMYFCASSEWTGSQPQHFGDGTRLSIL.

For the CDR3, the DNA is TGTGCCACCCAGTACCTCGGAGGGGGCCTGAGGGAGCAGTACTTC. Translation gives CATQYLGGGLREQYF. This chain uses TRBV2 with TRBJ2-7, with D possibly being TRBD1 (7 bases). V was clipped by 10 bases and J by 7 bases, with 26 bases between them. Germline V gene data show CDR1 as SNHLY and CDR2 as FYNNEI. The CDR3 is 15 residues long.

The gene calls are TRBV9 and TRBJ2-3; 8 positions agree with TRBD1. The length of the CDR3 is 15 residues. The germline gives CDR1 SGDLS, CDR2 YYNGEE. With V trimmed by 7 bases and J by 0 bases, 7 bases remained unmatched. The CDR3, as DNA: TGTGCCAGCGGGCAGGGACAGGCTAGCACAGATACGCAGTATTTT. This translates into CASGQGQASTDTQYF.

This chain links TRBV2 with TRBJ1-2; TRBD1 agrees at 7 bases. CDR3 length: 13 residues. Germline values: CDR1 SNHLY, CDR2 FYNNEI. Trimming cost V 8 bases and J 4 bases; bases outside gene matches: 7. The CDR3 nucleotides read TGTGCCAGCCGCAGACAGGGAGCCTATGGCTACACCTTC. Amino acid sequence: CASRRQGAYGYTF.

V gene TRBV29-1 combines with J gene TRBJ1-4; the D is unclear. The ends were cut back, 2 bases at V and 5 bases at J, with 12 bases in the middle. This CDR3 has 14 residues. Germline V gene data show CDR1 as SQVTM and CDR2 as ANQGSEA. The CDR3 spells CSVEIAGLNEKLFF. The CDR3 nucleotides are TGCAGCGTTGAAATCGCAGGACTAAATGAAAAACTGTTTTTT.

The chain combines TRBV2 with TRBJ2-5; no definite D call. The CDR3 has 15 amino acids. Germline V gene data show CDR1 as SNHLY and CDR2 as FYNNEI. V lost 6 bases and J lost 4, with 18 bases in between. The CDR3 DNA reads as TGTGCCAGCAGCTCCCCCGAGCTGGAGTTAGAGACCCAGTACTTC. It codes for CASSSPELELETQYF.

This clone was seen just once. The V call is TRBV21-1, the J call TRBJ2-3; TRBD1, the D gene given by the table, was not confirmed from the DNA. TRBV21-1 is recorded as a pseudogene. This CDR3 spans 13 amino acids. CDR3 in amino acids: CASRRTGTDTQYF. The CDR3 DNA sequence: TGTGCCAGCAGGCGAACAGGGACAGATACGCAGTATTTT.

This chain connects TRBV29-1 to TRBJ2-1; 7 bases line up with TRBD2. Germline lookup yields CDR1 SQVTM and CDR2 ANQGSEA. V was clipped by 4 bases and J by 6 bases; unmatched bases: 3. There are 12 residues in the CDR3. The CDR3 DNA reads TGCAGCGTTGCAACGGGGGGCAATGAGCAGTTCTTC. Amino acids: CSVATGGNEQFF.

V is TRBV4-1 and J is TRBJ2-1, with D possibly matching TRBD2 (6 bases). CDR3 size: 14 residues. V was cut by 10 bases and J by 7 bases, with 20 bases left in between. CDR1 and CDR2 (germline): MGHRA, YSYEKL. The CDR3: CATSPQGLGNEQFF. In DNA, the CDR3 is TGCGCCACCTCCCCGCAGGGACTGGGTAATGAGCAGTTCTTC.

V is TRBV19 and J is TRBJ2-2, with TRBD2 matching over 10 bases. The germline V gene has CDR1 LNHDA and CDR2 SQIVND (reference sequence). Unmatched junction bases numbered 6, after V lost 11 bases and J lost 6 bases. The CDR3 is 13 residues long. CDR3 nucleotides: TGTGCCTCAGGGACTAGCGAGTCCGGGGAGCTGTTTTTT. This encodes CASGTSESGELFF.

The chain is built from TRBV19 and TRBJ1-1, with D perhaps matching TRBD1 (5 bases). The CDR3 spans 15 residues. Trimming removed 5 bases from V and 4 bases from J, with 17 bases in between. The germline CDR1 and CDR2 sequences are LNHDA and SQIVND (reference sequence). CDR3 sequence: CASSSSPRGVTEAFF. The DNA for the CDR3 is TGTGCCAGTAGTTCAAGTCCCCGGGGGGTCACTGAAGCTTTCTTT.

In this sample, this clone turned up once. The V gene is TRBV4-3, the J gene TRBJ1-2; 7 bases are a match to TRBD1. Germline values: CDR1 LGHNA, CDR2 YSLEER. This CDR3 has 15 residues. The trim removed 3 bases at V and 8 bases at J, leaving 12 bases unmatched. The CDR3 sequence is CASSQRDSVLSGYTF. For the CDR3, the DNA is TGCGCCAGCAGCCAGAGGGACAGCGTGTTATCCGGCTACACCTTC.